The clone carrying this T cell receptor (beta chain) has just one count. Repertoires were generated with immunoSEQ multiplex PCR, while TCRdb's copy carries only in-frame clones and drops some. The sample lists around 25,000 clones; around 90% were seen once. This sample is part of a study of PD-L1 blockade in urothelial cancer. Whole-study context: It was at 3 weeks (second dose) and 6 weeks after treatment start that blood was analyzed. The median T cell count in blood samples was 110,000 to 150,000.

Patients had locally advanced or metastatic urothelial carcinoma. Germline-derived CDR1 and CDR2 are MNHEY and SMNVEV (reference sequence). This CDR3 has 14 amino acids. The V end lost 3 bases, the J end lost 0 bases, and 6 bases lay between the germline ends. This chain joins TRBV27 and TRBJ1-5, with D uncertain. The material was PBMCs, obtained around atezolizumab (anti-PD-L1) treatment. The TCR sequence derives from a man aged 50 or older with urothelial cancer. The CDR3 DNA sequence: TGTGCCAGCAGTTTCCGGTCTAGCAATCAGCCCCAGCATTTT. Its protein product is CASSFRSSNQPQHF.